Sequencing of this T cell receptor beta chain was carried out in a study of identical twins. The V gene's germline CDR1 is LGHDT and CDR2 YNNKEL (reference sequence). The junction had 3 bases not matched to a gene; V was cut back by 2 bases and J by 0 bases. The CDR3 is 16 residues long. Healthy Caucasians made up all donors. A universal primer site was created by template switching, with the cDNA bearing unique molecular identifiers. A single record per CDR3 protein comes from TCRdb applying MiXCR to the 5' RACE reads. Counted here are hundreds of thousands of distinct CDR3 sequences, 15% to 20% occurring once; the ten biggest clones make up 10% to 15%. This clonotype has a handful of counts. The same data also contributed to another study, on T cells expressing NK-cell markers. From that paper: HCMV seropositivity characterized most of the eight sequenced donors, and seronegativity one. Evidence did not settle whether expanded NKG2C+ T cell clones targeted HCMV.

The source material was PBMCs. This sequence was found in a young woman in good health. The chain uses TRBV3-1 and TRBJ2-4, with TRBD2 matching over 8 bases. This CDR3 is CASSQLSGTAKNIQYF. The CDR3, as DNA: TGTGCCAGCAGCCAACTTAGCGGGACAGCCAAAAACATTCAGTACTTC.